This record looks at one T cell receptor (beta chain) sequence and its context. Generated by immunoSEQ multiplex PCR, the TCRdb table keeps only in-frame clones and is missing some. Among about 26,000 clones listed, approximately 72% were seen once. The germline V and J ends were trimmed by 10 bases and 6 bases, with 15 bases remaining between them. This CDR3 region has 13 residues. CDR1 is MNHGY and CDR2 is SAAAGT in the germline V gene. This sample stems from a study of preoperative IRX-2 immunotherapy in early breast cancer. The treatment was: preoperative locoregional IRX-2 cytokine immunotherapy. Preoperative locoregional IRX-2 cytokine immunotherapy was tested in the phase Ib source study.

This TCR came from a human donor with breast cancer. V gene TRBV6-8 combines with J gene TRBJ2-2, with a possible D match to TRBD2 (6 bases). The starting material was lymph node tissue, obtained after IRX-2 immunotherapy. The chain's CDR3 is CATLEGEAGELFF. The CDR3 nucleotides read TGTGCCACCTTGGAAGGGGAGGCCGGGGAGCTGTTTTTT.